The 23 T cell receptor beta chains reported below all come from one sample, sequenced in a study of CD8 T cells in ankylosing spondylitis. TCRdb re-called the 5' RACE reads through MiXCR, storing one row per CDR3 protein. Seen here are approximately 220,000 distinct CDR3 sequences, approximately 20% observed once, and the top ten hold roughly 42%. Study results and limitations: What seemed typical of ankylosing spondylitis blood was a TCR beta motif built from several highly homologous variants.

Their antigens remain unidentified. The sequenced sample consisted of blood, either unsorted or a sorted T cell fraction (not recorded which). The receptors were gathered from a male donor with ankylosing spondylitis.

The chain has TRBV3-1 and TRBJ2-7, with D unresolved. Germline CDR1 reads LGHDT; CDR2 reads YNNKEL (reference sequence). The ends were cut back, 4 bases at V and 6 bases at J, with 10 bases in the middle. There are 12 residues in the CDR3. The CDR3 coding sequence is TGTGCCAGCAGCCCTATGGGTTCCGAGCAGTACTTC. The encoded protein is CASSPMGSEQYF.

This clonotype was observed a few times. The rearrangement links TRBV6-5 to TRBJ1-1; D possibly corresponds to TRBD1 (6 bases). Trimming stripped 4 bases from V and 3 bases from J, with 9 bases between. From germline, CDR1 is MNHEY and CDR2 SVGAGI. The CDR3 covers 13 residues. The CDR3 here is CASSWDTDTEAFF. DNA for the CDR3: TGTGCCAGCAGTTGGGACACGGACACTGAAGCTTTCTTT.

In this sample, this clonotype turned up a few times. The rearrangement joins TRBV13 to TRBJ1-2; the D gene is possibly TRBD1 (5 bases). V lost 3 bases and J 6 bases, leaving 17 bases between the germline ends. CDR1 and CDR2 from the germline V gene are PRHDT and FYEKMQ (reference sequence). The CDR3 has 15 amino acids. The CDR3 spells CASSFGTWGDDGYTF. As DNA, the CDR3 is TGTGCCAGCAGCTTTGGGACTTGGGGGGACGATGGCTACACCTTC.

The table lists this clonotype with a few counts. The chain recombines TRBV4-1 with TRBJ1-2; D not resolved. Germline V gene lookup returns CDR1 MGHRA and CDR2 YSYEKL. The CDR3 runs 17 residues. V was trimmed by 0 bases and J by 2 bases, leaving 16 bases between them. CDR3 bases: TGCGCCAGCAGCCAAGAAGGGAAAACAACACCGAACTATGGCTACACCTTC. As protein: CASSQEGKTTPNYGYTF.

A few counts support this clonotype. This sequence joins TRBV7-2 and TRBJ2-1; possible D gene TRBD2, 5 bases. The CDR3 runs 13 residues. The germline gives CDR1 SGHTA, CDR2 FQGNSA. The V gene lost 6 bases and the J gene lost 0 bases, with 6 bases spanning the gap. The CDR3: CASRLDSYNEQFF. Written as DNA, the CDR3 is TGTGCCAGCAGACTAGACTCCTACAATGAGCAGTTCTTC.

CDR3 protein: CASSLPESHPNYGYTF. The CDR3 DNA follows: TGTGCCAGCTCACTACCGGAAAGTCACCCCAACTATGGCTACACCTTC. V is TRBV18 and J is TRBJ1-2; D is uncertain. V shed 4 bases and J shed 2 bases, with 17 bases lying between them. The CDR3 has 16 amino acids. Germline V lookup: CDR1 KGHSH, CDR2 LQKENI.

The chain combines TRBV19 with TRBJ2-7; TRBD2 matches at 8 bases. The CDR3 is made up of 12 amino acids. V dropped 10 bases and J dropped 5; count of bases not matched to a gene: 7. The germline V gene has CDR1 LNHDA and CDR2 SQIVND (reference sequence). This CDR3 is CATKGLVNEQYF. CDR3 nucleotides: TGTGCCACCAAGGGACTAGTTAACGAGCAGTACTTC.

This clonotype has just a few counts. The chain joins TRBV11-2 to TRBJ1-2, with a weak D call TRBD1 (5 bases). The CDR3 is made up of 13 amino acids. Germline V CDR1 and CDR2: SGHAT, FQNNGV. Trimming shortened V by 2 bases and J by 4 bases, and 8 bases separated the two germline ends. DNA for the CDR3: TGTGCCAGCAGCTTAACAGGAATCTATGGCTACACCTTC. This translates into CASSLTGIYGYTF.

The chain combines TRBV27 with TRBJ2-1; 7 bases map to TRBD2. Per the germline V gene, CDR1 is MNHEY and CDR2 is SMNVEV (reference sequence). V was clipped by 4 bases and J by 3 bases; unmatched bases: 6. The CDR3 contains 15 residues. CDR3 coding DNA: TGTGCCAGCAGTTCCTCTCCGGGAGGCTACAATGAGCAGTTCTTC. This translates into CASSSSPGGYNEQFF.

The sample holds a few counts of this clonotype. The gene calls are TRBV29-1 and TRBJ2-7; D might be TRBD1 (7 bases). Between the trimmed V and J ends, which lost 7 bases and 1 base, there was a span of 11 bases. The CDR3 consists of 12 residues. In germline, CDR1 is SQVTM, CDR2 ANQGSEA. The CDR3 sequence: CSGGDSSYEQYF. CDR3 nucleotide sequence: TGCAGCGGCGGGGACAGTTCCTACGAGCAGTACTTC.

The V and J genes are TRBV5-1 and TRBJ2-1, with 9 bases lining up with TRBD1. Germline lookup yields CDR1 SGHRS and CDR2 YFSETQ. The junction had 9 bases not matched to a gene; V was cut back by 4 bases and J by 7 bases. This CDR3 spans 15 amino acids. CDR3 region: CASSPRDRVLNEQFF. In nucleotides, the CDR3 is TGCGCCAGCAGCCCGCGGGACAGGGTCTTAAATGAGCAGTTCTTC.

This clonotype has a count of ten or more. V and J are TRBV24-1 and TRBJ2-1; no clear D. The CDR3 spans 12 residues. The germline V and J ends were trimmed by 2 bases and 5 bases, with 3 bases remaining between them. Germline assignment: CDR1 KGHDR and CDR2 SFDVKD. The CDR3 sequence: CATSDWHNEQFF. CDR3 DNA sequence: TGTGCCACCAGTGATTGGCACAATGAGCAGTTCTTC.

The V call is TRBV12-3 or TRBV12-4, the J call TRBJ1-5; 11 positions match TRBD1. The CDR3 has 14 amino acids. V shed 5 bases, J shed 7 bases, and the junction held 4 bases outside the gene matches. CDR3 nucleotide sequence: TGTGCCAGCAGTCCGGGACAGGGGGACCAGCCCCAGCATTTT. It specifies CASSPGQGDQPQHF.

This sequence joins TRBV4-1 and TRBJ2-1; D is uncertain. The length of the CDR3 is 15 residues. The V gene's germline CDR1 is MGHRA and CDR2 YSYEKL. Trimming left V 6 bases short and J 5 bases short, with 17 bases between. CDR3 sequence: CASSMTQPSHNEQFF. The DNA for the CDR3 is TGCGCCAGCAGTATGACCCAACCATCCCACAATGAGCAGTTCTTC.

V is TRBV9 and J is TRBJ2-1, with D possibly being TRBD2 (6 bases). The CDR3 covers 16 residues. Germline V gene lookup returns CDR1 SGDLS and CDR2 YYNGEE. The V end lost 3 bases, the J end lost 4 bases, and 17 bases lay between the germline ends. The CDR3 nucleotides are TGTGCCAGCAGCGCCCTCCTGACGGGAGAATACAATGAGCAGTTCTTC. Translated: CASSALLTGEYNEQFF. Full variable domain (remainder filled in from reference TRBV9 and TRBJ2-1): DSGVTQTPKHLITATGQRVTLRCSPRSGDLSVYWYQQSLDQGLQFLIQYYNGEERAKGNILERFSAQQFPDLHSELNLSSLELGDSALYFCASSALLTGEYNEQFFGPGTRLTVL.

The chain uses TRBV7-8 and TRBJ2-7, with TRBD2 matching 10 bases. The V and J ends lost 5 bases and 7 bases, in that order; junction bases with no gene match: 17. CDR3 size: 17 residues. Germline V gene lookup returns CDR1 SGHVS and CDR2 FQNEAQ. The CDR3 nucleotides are TGTGCCAGCAGCAGGCGGCTAGCGGGAGTCACGCAGTTGGAGCAGTACTTC. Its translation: CASSRRLAGVTQLEQYF. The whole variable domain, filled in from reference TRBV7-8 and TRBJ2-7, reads GAGVSQSPRYKVAKRGQDVALRCDPISGHVSLFWYQQALGQGPEFLTYFQNEAQLDKSGLPSDRFFAERPEGSVSTLKIQRTQQEDSAVYLCASSRRLAGVTQLEQYFGPGTRLTVT.

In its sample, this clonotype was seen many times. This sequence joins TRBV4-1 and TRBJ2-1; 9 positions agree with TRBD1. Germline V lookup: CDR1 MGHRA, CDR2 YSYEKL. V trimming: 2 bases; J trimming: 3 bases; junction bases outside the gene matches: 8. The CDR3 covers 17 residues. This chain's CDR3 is CASSQFVGQGFYNEQFF. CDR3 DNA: TGCGCCAGCAGCCAATTTGTAGGACAGGGGTTCTACAATGAGCAGTTCTTC.

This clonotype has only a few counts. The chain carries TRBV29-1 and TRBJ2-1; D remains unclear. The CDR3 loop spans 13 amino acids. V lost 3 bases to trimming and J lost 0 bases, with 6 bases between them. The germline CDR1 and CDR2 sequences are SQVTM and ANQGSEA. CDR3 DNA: TGCAGCGTTGATCGAAACTCCTACAATGAGCAGTTCTTC. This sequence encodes CSVDRNSYNEQFF.

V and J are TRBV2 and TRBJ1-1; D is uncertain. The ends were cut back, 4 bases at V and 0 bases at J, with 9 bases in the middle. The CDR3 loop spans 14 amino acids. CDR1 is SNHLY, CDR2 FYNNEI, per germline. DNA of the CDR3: TGTGCCAGCAGTGTCGGGTACATGAACACTGAAGCTTTCTTT. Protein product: CASSVGYMNTEAFF.

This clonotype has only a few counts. The CDR3 DNA sequence: TGCAGTGCTAGAGATCTCGGGGCAGATACGCAGTATTTT. Translation: CSARDLGADTQYF. The gene calls are TRBV20-1 and TRBJ2-3, with D perhaps TRBD2 (5 bases). In germline, CDR1 is DFQATT, CDR2 SNEGSKA (reference sequence). The CDR3 sequence is 13 residues long. The V and J ends lost 0 bases and 4 bases respectively, with 8 bases between them.

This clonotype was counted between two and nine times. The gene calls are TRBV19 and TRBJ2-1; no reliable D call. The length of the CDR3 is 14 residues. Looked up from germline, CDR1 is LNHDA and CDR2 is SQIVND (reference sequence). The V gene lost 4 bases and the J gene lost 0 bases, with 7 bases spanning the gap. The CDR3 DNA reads TGTGCCAGTAGTACACAGTACTCCTACAATGAGCAGTTCTTC. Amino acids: CASSTQYSYNEQFF.

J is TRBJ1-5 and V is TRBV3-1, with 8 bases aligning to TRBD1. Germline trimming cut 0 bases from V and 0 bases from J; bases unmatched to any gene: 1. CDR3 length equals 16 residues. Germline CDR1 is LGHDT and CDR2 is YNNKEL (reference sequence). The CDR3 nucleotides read TGTGCCAGCAGCCAAGAAGGGACAGGTAGCAATCAGCCCCAGCATTTT. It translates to CASSQEGTGSNQPQHF.

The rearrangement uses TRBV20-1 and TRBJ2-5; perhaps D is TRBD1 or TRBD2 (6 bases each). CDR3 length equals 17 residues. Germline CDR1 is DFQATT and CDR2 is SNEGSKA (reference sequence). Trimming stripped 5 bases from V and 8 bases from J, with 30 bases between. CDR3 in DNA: TGCAGTGCTTACAACCCAGACGGGGGCGGATCAAGAGTCACCCAGTACTTC. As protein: CSAYNPDGGGSRVTQYF.